Listed below are T cell receptor beta chains from one sample, sequenced in a study of blood T cell repertoires in COVID-19. Produced via immunoSEQ multiplex PCR; TCRdb's table is partial and in-frame only. Among some 160,000 clones listed, about nine tenths were seen once. The sequencing input was peripheral blood. These receptors all come from a man between 18 and 29 years old with COVID-19, enrolled during active disease. The CDR3 runs from the conserved cysteine through the conserved F or W. A D gene is named only where the DNA matches it firmly. Size is omitted from some rows. Given values are once, few, many or a class for expanded clones.

TRBV6-5	.	TRBJ1-1	.	CASRTGVGTEAFF	TGTGCCAGCAGGACGGGGGTGGGGACTGAAGCTTTCTTT
TRBV9	TRBD2	TRBJ2-1	.	CASSVAGGRAYNEQFF	TGTGCCAGCAGCGTAGCTGGGGGGAGGGCCTACAATGAGCAGTTCTTC
TRBV5-8	.	TRBJ1-2	.	CASSLQWRRGTNYGYTF	TGTGCCAGCAGCCTGCAATGGCGCCGCGGCACTAACTATGGCTACACCTTC
TRBV6-1	TRBD1	TRBJ1-3	.	CASSTTGGSGNTIYF	TGTGCCAGCAGCACAACAGGGGGATCGGGAAACACCATATATTTT
TRBV30	.	TRBJ1-1	.	CAWSEIGQSFEAFF	TGTGCCTGGAGTGAGATCGGACAGTCCTTTGAAGCTTTCTTT
TRBV30	.	TRBJ2-7	.	CAWSVAFSYEQYF	TGTGCCTGGAGTGTGGCTTTCTCCTACGAGCAGTACTTC
TRBV9	TRBD1	TRBJ2-1	.	CASSAGTGITYNEQFF	TGTGCCAGCAGCGCAGGGACAGGGATTACCTACAATGAGCAGTTCTTC
TRBV24-1	TRBD2	TRBJ2-7	few	CATRAGVVEQYF	TGTGCCACCAGAGCGGGAGTAGTCGAGCAGTACTTC
TRBV19	TRBD1	TRBJ2-7	.	CASSTDRASYEQYF	TGTGCCAGTAGTACGGACAGGGCAAGCTACGAGCAGTACTTC
TRBV28	TRBD2	TRBJ2-3	.	CASSLVLAEGTDTQYF	TGTGCCAGCAGCCTAGTACTAGCGGAGGGCACAGATACGCAGTATTTT
TRBV5-4	TRBD1	TRBJ1-2	.	CASRPGTGYGYTF	TGTGCCAGCAGGCCCGGGACAGGGTATGGCTACACCTTC
TRBV29-1	TRBD1	TRBJ2-7	.	CSARLRDRGGEQYF	TGCAGCGCCCGTCTCCGGGACAGGGGTGGAGAGCAGTACTTC
TRBV5-1	.	TRBJ2-2	.	CASSFTSNTGELFF	TGCGCCAGCAGCTTCACTTCGAACACCGGGGAGCTGTTTTTT
TRBV21-1	.	TRBJ2-2	.	CASSPLPERQGAIGELFF	TGTGCCAGCAGCCCTTTGCCCGAACGGCAGGGGGCAATCGGGGAGCTGTTTTTT
TRBV6-4	TRBD2	TRBJ2-7	.	CASSDRPGRGRRYEQYF	TGTGCCAGCAGTGACCGCCCCGGGCGCGGGAGACGGTACGAGCAGTACTTC
TRBV6-1	TRBD1	TRBJ2-7	.	CASSEELTGGYEQYF	TGTGCCAGCAGTGAGGAATTGACAGGGGGCTACGAGCAGTACTTC
TRBV4-3	.	TRBJ1-1	.	CASSQDRGGDTEAFF	TGCGCCAGCAGCCAAGATCGGGGCGGGGACACTGAAGCTTTCTTT
TRBV20-1	TRBD1	TRBJ1-1	.	CSASRTGSEAFF	TGCAGTGCTAGTAGGACAGGGAGTGAAGCTTTCTTT
TRBV27	.	TRBJ2-7	.	CASSQDRASYEQYF	TGTGCCAGCAGCCAGGACAGAGCCTCCTACGAGCAGTACTTC
TRBV27	.	TRBJ2-7	.	CASSFGGHYEQYF	TGTGCCAGCAGTTTTGGCGGGCACTACGAGCAGTACTTC
TRBV25-1	.	TRBJ2-7	.	CASSDTGLGEQYF	TGTGCCAGCAGTGATACGGGACTTGGGGAGCAGTACTTC
TRBV7-2	TRBD2	TRBJ2-1	.	CASSLVLAGLSYNEQFF	TGTGCCAGCAGCTTAGTACTAGCGGGTCTTTCCTACAATGAGCAGTTCTTC
TRBV6-5	TRBD1	TRBJ1-1	.	CASRWQGATEAFF	TGTGCCAGCAGATGGCAGGGGGCCACTGAAGCTTTCTTT
TRBV19	TRBD1	TRBJ2-1	.	CASSIRQGGNEQFF	TGTGCCAGTAGTATAAGACAGGGGGGGAATGAGCAGTTCTTC
TRBV28	TRBD1	TRBJ1-5	.	CASSVTGAYSNQPQHF	TGTGCCAGCAGTGTTACAGGGGCCTATAGCAATCAGCCCCAGCATTTT
TRBV11-2	TRBD1	TRBJ2-7	.	CASSWGQGVGEQYF	TGTGCCAGCAGCTGGGGACAGGGAGTTGGGGAGCAGTACTTC
TRBV7-7	.	TRBJ1-1	once	CASSLRGGTEAFF	TGTGCTAGCAGCTTACGGGGGGGAACTGAAGCTTTCTTT
TRBV28	TRBD1	TRBJ2-7	.	CASSPTESNTGGYEQYF	TGTGCCAGCAGCCCGACAGAATCTAATACAGGGGGGTACGAGCAGTACTTC
TRBV7-8	TRBD2	TRBJ2-7	.	CASSRLAGPTYEQYF	TGTGCCAGCAGCCGACTAGCGGGACCAACCTACGAGCAGTACTTC
TRBV5-6	TRBD2	TRBJ2-7	.	CASSFPSGSVYEQYF	TGTGCCAGCAGCTTCCCTAGCGGGAGCGTTTACGAGCAGTACTTC
TRBV10-3	TRBD1	TRBJ1-3	once	CAIRPQGARGNTIYF	TGTGCCATCAGGCCACAGGGGGCAAGGGGAAACACCATATATTTT
TRBV18	.	TRBJ2-2	.	CASSPPNRAGTGELFF	TGTGCCAGCTCACCACCGAACAGGGCAGGGACCGGGGAGCTGTTTTTT
TRBV28	TRBD2	TRBJ2-3	.	CASGNSGITDTQYF	TGTGCCAGCGGTAATAGCGGGATCACAGATACGCAGTATTTT
TRBV7-2	TRBD1	TRBJ1-5	.	CASSQDRVSNQPQHF	TGTGCCAGCAGCCAGGACAGGGTAAGCAATCAGCCCCAGCATTTT
TRBV7-2	.	TRBJ1-1	once	CASSLAQVNTEAFF	TGTGCCAGCAGCTTGGCTCAGGTGAACACTGAAGCTTTCTTT
TRBV13	.	TRBJ1-5	.	CASSQSPGKDQPQHF	TGTGCCAGCAGCCAGAGCCCAGGGAAAGATCAGCCCCAGCATTTT
TRBV2	TRBD1	TRBJ2-3	few	CASAVGTGGPDTQYF	TGTGCCAGCGCCGTGGGGACAGGGGGGCCAGATACGCAGTATTTT